This entry lists 27 T cell receptor beta chains sequenced from one sample in a study of patients and donors after allogeneic stem cell transplantation. TCRdb ran MiXCR on the RT-PCR reads and lists one entry per CDR3 protein. This sample carries more than 850,000 distinct CDR3 sequences, around 17% of them seen once, and the ten largest clones take roughly 6.4%. The material sequenced was blood, either unsorted or a sorted T cell fraction (not recorded which). The receptors shown here come from a human donor who was either an allogeneic HSCT recipient or a stem cell or donor lymphocyte infusion donor (not recorded which). It is not recorded whose cells these are; they may come from a transplant donor.

This clonotype has more than one count but fewer than ten. V and J are TRBV5-6 and TRBJ2-5; 11 nucleotides line up with TRBD2. This CDR3 is 16 amino acids long. Trimming cost V 1 base and J 3 bases; bases outside gene matches: 5. The germline gives CDR1 SGHDT, CDR2 YYEEEE. DNA of the CDR3: TGTGCCAGCAGCTTGACTAGCGGGGGTCCTAAAGAGACCCAGTACTTC. It is translated as CASSLTSGGPKETQYF.

This clonotype showed up many times. This chain links TRBV20-1 with TRBJ1-1, with unresolved D. The CDR3 covers 11 residues. V was trimmed by 0 bases and J by 8 bases, leaving 7 bases between them. Germline loops: CDR1 DFQATT, CDR2 SNEGSKA (reference sequence). CDR3 sequence: CSAREIPEAFF. CDR3 DNA sequence: TGCAGTGCTAGAGAGATCCCAGAAGCTTTCTTT.

The genes are TRBV20-1 and TRBJ2-1; D is unclear. The CDR3 extends over 12 amino acids. The ends were cut back, 1 base at V and 8 bases at J, with 9 bases in the middle. The germline gives CDR1 DFQATT, CDR2 SNEGSKA (reference sequence). The CDR3 coding sequence is TGCAGTGCTAGAGGAGATAGGTATGAGCAGTTCTTC. Its translation is CSARGDRYEQFF.

V usage is TRBV19 and J usage is TRBJ2-3; the D gene is possibly TRBD1 (6 bases). The V and J ends lost 8 bases and 1 base respectively, with 10 bases between them. Germline CDR1 and CDR2: LNHDA and SQIVND (reference sequence). The CDR3 consists of 13 residues. The CDR3 nucleotides read TGTGCCAGTCTGAGACAGGGCACAGATACGCAGTATTTT. Translating it yields CASLRQGTDTQYF.

The chain uses TRBV6-1 and TRBJ1-2; D is undetermined. Per the germline V gene, CDR1 is MNHNS and CDR2 is SASEGT. CDR3 size: 13 residues. V dropped 7 bases and J dropped 5 bases, with 14 bases sitting between them. In nucleotides, the CDR3 is TGTGCCAGCAACCGCGGAGGGTTTTATGGCTACACCTTC. Residues: CASNRGGFYGYTF.

This clonotype came up a few times. The CDR3 DNA reads TGTGCCAGCAGCGAACGGACCAATGAGCAGTTCTTC. Protein: CASSERTNEQFF. V usage is TRBV9 and J usage is TRBJ2-1; no reliable D call. Trimming removed 3 bases from V and 6 bases from J, with 7 bases in between. The CDR3 has 12 amino acids. Germline CDR1 SGDLS, CDR2 YYNGEE.

There are many counts of this clonotype. The J gene is TRBJ1-1, the V gene TRBV6-5; D is possibly TRBD1 (6 bases). Trimming took 0 bases from V and 3 from J, leaving 8 bases between them. The CDR3 is 14 residues long. Germline V lookup: CDR1 MNHEY, CDR2 SVGAGI. CDR3 sequence (DNA): TGTGCCAGCAGTTACTCGAGGGGGGACACTGAAGCTTTCTTT. Translated, it gives CASSYSRGDTEAFF.

This rearrangement joins TRBV5-1 to TRBJ2-7; 14 nucleotides match TRBD2. The ends lost 0 bases at V and 7 bases at J; junction bases unmatched: 3. Germline CDR1 SGHRS, CDR2 YFSETQ. This CDR3 has 15 residues. CDR3 amino acids: CASSLEGLAGVEQYF. DNA for the CDR3: TGCGCCAGCAGCTTGGAGGGACTAGCGGGAGTTGAGCAGTACTTC.

In the case of this clonotype: This may stem from a read error, because a much larger clone lies one nucleotide away. This chain connects TRBV6-5 to TRBJ2-5; D might be TRBD1 (5 bases). The CDR3 runs to 16 residues. The germline gives CDR1 MNHEY, CDR2 SVGAGI. The CDR3 sequence: CASCYSITGQGETQYF. The CDR3 DNA is TGTGCCAGCTGTTACTCGATTACTGGGCAGGGAGAGACCCAGTACTTC.

This sequence joins TRBV7-8 and TRBJ2-2; 8 bases agree with TRBD1. The CDR3 loop spans 16 amino acids. V shed 5 bases and J 3 bases; nucleotides not matched to a gene: 8. Germline lookup yields CDR1 SGHVS and CDR2 FQNEAQ. The CDR3 reads CASSRNGQGHTGELFF. Here the CDR3 DNA reads TGTGCCAGCAGCCGAAATGGACAGGGCCACACCGGGGAGCTGTTTTTT.

This rearrangement joins TRBV6-1 to TRBJ1-1; D gene unclear. Germline loops: CDR1 MNHNS, CDR2 SASEGT. CDR3 length: 13 amino acids. Trimming took off 6 bases at V and 5 bases at J, with 13 bases between the two ends. The CDR3, as DNA: TGTGCCAGCAGAATTACCTTAACTACTGAAGCTTTCTTT. Protein product: CASRITLTTEAFF.

This clonotype showed up just a few times. The genes are TRBV6-1 and TRBJ2-1; tentatively, D is TRBD2 (6 bases). The V and J ends lost 5 bases and 3 bases respectively, with 17 bases between them. Germline lookup yields CDR1 MNHNS and CDR2 SASEGT. The CDR3 consists of 16 residues. The CDR3 is CASSPEGRGFYNEQFF. In DNA, the CDR3 is TGTGCCAGCAGTCCCGAGGGACGGGGGTTCTACAATGAGCAGTTCTTC.

The V and J genes are TRBV3-1 and TRBJ1-6; D remains unclear. Germline lookup yields CDR1 LGHDT and CDR2 YNNKEL (reference sequence). Trimming stripped 4 bases from V and 12 bases from J, with 16 bases between. The length of the CDR3 is 14 residues. CDR3 nucleotides: TGTGCCAGCAGCCGAGATGGAGGCCCTTTACCCCTCCACTTT. Encoded protein: CASSRDGGPLPLHF.

The genes are TRBV7-2 and TRBJ1-4, with D possibly TRBD1 on 6 matching bases. The germline V gene has CDR1 SGHTA and CDR2 FQGNSA. Trimming stripped 3 bases from V and 2 bases from J, with 10 bases between. The CDR3 sequence is 15 residues long. The CDR3 DNA reads as TGTGCCAGCAGCTTCGACAGGTTGACTAATGAAAAACTGTTTTTT. This codes for CASSFDRLTNEKLFF.

This clonotype was seen repeatedly, ten times or more. This chain uses TRBV5-1 with TRBJ2-1; D perhaps matches TRBD1 (5 bases). CDR3 size: 13 residues. Germline CDR1 SGHRS, CDR2 YFSETQ. The germline V and J ends were trimmed by 0 bases and 7 bases, with 8 bases remaining between them. CDR3 nucleotides: TGCGCCAGCAGCTTGGGACAGAGGAATGAGCAGTTCTTC. Protein: CASSLGQRNEQFF.

A few counts support this clonotype. Here the CDR3 reads CASSSSRGSYEQYF. CDR3 nucleotides: TGCGCCAGCAGTTCCAGTCGAGGGTCCTACGAGCAGTACTTC. This chain connects TRBV4-1 to TRBJ2-7, with D possibly being TRBD2 (5 bases). CDR1 MGHRA and CDR2 YSYEKL come from the germline V gene. Trimming shortened V by 6 bases and J by 1 base, and 13 bases separated the two germline ends. The CDR3 is made up of 14 amino acids.

Only a few counts were recorded for this clonotype. The CDR3 nucleotides read TGTGCCAGCAGCTTAGTGACTAGCGGAGCCGGGGAGCTGTTTTTT. Amino acids: CASSLVTSGAGELFF. The chain recombines TRBV7-2 with TRBJ2-2; 9 nucleotides line up with TRBD2. Germline trimming cut 1 base from V and 6 bases from J; bases unmatched to any gene: 3. Germline loops: CDR1 SGHTA, CDR2 FQGNSA. This CDR3 region has 15 residues.

The chain recombines TRBV3-1 with TRBJ2-3; TRBD2 might be the D (6 bases). Per germline, CDR1 LGHDT and CDR2 YNNKEL (reference sequence). The CDR3 totals 16 residues. V lost 1 base and J 0 bases, leaving 11 bases between the germline ends. Here the CDR3 reads CASSQGAGSSTDTQYF. CDR3 in DNA: TGTGCCAGCAGCCAAGGGGCGGGATCTAGCACAGATACGCAGTATTTT.

This clonotype was recorded a few times. The chain employs TRBV11-1 and TRBJ2-4; unclear D gene. V was clipped by 2 bases and J by 1 base, with 6 bases between them. The CDR3 consists of 14 residues. The V gene's germline CDR1 is SGHAT and CDR2 FQDESV (reference sequence). The chain's CDR3 is CASSLSWAKNIQYF. DNA of the CDR3: TGTGCCAGCAGCTTATCTTGGGCCAAAAACATTCAGTACTTC. The full variable domain, completed using reference TRBV11-1 and TRBJ2-4, is EAEVAQSPRYKITEKSQAVAFWCDPISGHATLYWYRQILGQGPELLVQFQDESVVDDSQLPKDRFSAERLKGVDSTLKIQPAELGDSAMYLCASSLSWAKNIQYFGAGTRLSVL.

The rearrangement links TRBV5-1 to TRBJ2-2; D unresolved. The CDR3 is made up of 15 amino acids. Germline CDR1 and CDR2: SGHRS and YFSETQ. Trimming pared 1 base from V and 6 bases from J, leaving 13 bases between. CDR3 bases: TGCGCCAGCAGCTTGCTGGGATTGACGGCCGGGGAGCTGTTTTTT. It specifies CASSLLGLTAGELFF. Together with reference TRBV5-1 and TRBJ2-2, the CDR3 gives the full variable domain: KAGVTQTPRYLIKTRGQQVTLSCSPISGHRSVSWYQQTPGQGLQFLFEYFSETQRNKGNFPGRFSGRQFSNSRSEMNVSTLELGDSALYLCASSLLGLTAGELFFGEGSRLTVL.

CDR3 loop: CASSLAPRQETQYF. Here the CDR3 DNA reads TGTGCCAGCAGCTTAGCTCCCAGACAAGAGACCCAGTACTTC. The genes are TRBV7-6 and TRBJ2-5; no clear D gene. The CDR3 has 14 amino acids. V lost 0 bases to trimming and J lost 2 bases, with 7 bases between them. Germline V gene lookup returns CDR1 SGHVS and CDR2 FNYEAQ.

This clonotype was seen once. CDR3 DNA sequence: TGTGCCAGCAGCCCCCGGGAGGTCTCCTACGAGCAGTACTTC. Translation: CASSPREVSYEQYF. The chain uses TRBV7-2 and TRBJ2-7; 7 positions match TRBD2. Germline V CDR1 and CDR2: SGHTA, FQGNSA. The length of the CDR3 is 14 residues. Trimming removed 5 bases from V and 0 bases from J; junction bases left unmatched: 4. The entire variable domain, with the rest obtained from reference TRBV7-2 and TRBJ2-7, is as follows: GAGVSQSPSNKVTEKGKDVELRCDPISGHTALYWYRQSLGQGLEFLIYFQGNSAPDKSGLPSDRFSAERTGGSVSTLTIQRTQQEDSAVYLCASSPREVSYEQYFGPGTRLTVT.

In its sample, this clonotype was seen a few times. The V call is TRBV3-1, the J call TRBJ2-2, with unresolved D. The CDR3 has 14 amino acids. The germline CDR1 and CDR2 sequences are LGHDT and YNNKEL (reference sequence). Deletions cut 1 base from V and 3 bases from J, with 6 bases between. The CDR3 loop is CASSQAPDTGELFF. DNA for the CDR3: TGTGCCAGCAGCCAAGCTCCGGACACCGGGGAGCTGTTTTTT.

This chain links TRBV20-1 with TRBJ2-7, with D possibly being TRBD1 (5 bases). V was cut by 0 bases and J by 3 bases, with 12 bases left in between. Germline CDR1 is DFQATT and CDR2 is SNEGSKA (reference sequence). CDR3 length: 14 residues. The CDR3 sequence: CSARDRTKDYEQYF. CDR3 nucleotide sequence: TGCAGTGCTAGAGACAGGACAAAAGACTACGAGCAGTACTTC.

This rearrangement joins TRBV20-1 to TRBJ2-7; possible D gene TRBD2, 5 bases. Germline CDR1 reads DFQATT; CDR2 reads SNEGSKA (reference sequence). The length of the CDR3 is 16 residues. The V and J ends lost 0 bases and 4 bases respectively, with 19 bases between them. The CDR3 DNA is TGCAGTGCTAGAGAGCCTGGGAGAGCGATCAATTACGAGCAGTACTTC. Protein: CSAREPGRAINYEQYF.

The rearrangement links TRBV6-1 to TRBJ2-7; 8 bases map to TRBD1. Germline assignment: CDR1 MNHNS and CDR2 SASEGT. The length of the CDR3 is 15 residues. J was trimmed by 4 bases and V by 4 bases; bases with no gene match: 9. CDR3 nucleotide sequence: TGTGCCAGCAGTGGCTCAGGGACAGGAAAATACGAGCAGTACTTC. Translating it yields CASSGSGTGKYEQYF.

Many counts were recorded for this clonotype. The V call is TRBV29-1, the J call TRBJ2-1; D unresolved. The CDR3 has 10 residues. Trimming stripped 7 bases from V and 10 bases from J, with 11 bases between. The germline V gene has CDR1 SQVTM and CDR2 ANQGSEA. The CDR3 DNA reads as TGCAGCGGCGGCAGCACAGAGCAGTTCTTC. Its translation is CSGGSTEQFF.